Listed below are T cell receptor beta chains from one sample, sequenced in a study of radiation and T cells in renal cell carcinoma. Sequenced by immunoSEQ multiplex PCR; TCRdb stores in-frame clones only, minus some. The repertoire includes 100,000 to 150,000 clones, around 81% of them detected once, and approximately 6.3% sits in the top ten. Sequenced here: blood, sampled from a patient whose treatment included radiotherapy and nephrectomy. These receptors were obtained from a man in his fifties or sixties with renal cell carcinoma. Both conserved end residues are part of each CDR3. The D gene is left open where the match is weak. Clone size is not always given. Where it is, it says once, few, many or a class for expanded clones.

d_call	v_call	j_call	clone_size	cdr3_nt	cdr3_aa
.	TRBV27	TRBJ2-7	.	TGTGCCAGCAGTTTTCGGGGGGCCACCTACGAGCAGTACTTC	CASSFRGATYEQYF
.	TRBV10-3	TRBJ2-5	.	TGTGCCATCAGTGAGTCCGGCAGCCAAGAGACCCAGTACTTC	CAISESGSQETQYF
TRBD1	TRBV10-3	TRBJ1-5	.	TGTGCCATCAGTGAACGACAGGGAGGTATTCAGCCCCAGCATTTT	CAISERQGGIQPQHF
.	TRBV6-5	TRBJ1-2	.	TGTGCCAGCAGTTACTTGGGGGCTGGCTATGGCTACACCTTC	CASSYLGAGYGYTF
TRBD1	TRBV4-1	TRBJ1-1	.	TGCGCCAGCAGCCAATTAATTTCGACAGGGTTTAATACTGAAGCTTTCTTT	CASSQLISTGFNTEAFF
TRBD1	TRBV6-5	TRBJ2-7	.	TGTGCCAGCAGTATTCAGGGGGCGGGCGAGCAGTACTTC	CASSIQGAGEQYF
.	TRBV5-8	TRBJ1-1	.	TGTGCCAGCAGCCAAGCTTGGGGTAAGGGCACTGAAGCTTTCTTT	CASSQAWGKGTEAFF
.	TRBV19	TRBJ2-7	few	TGTGCCAGTAGTATCCGACAGGGACTCTACGAGCAGTACTTC	CASSIRQGLYEQYF
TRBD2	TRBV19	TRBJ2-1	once	TGTGCCAGTAGTATGGTGTCCAGAGCGGGGTACAATGAGCAGTTCTTC	CASSMVSRAGYNEQFF
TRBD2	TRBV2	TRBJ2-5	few	TGTGCCAGCAGTGAAGCGGCTAGCGGGAGAGAGACCCAGTACTTC	CASSEAASGRETQYF
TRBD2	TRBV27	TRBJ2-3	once	TGTGCCAGCAGTCCCGGACTAGCGGACACAGATACGCAGTATTTT	CASSPGLADTDTQYF
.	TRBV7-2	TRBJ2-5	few	TGTGCCAGCAGCTCCCGGGTAAGGGAGACCCAGTACTTC	CASSSRVRETQYF
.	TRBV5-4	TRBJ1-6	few	TGTGCCAGCAGCTTGGGGACGGTCTATAATTCACCCCTCCACTTT	CASSLGTVYNSPLHF
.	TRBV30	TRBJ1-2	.	TGTGCCTGGAGCGAGAACCTCGGGGTGGATGGCTACACCTTC	CAWSENLGVDGYTF